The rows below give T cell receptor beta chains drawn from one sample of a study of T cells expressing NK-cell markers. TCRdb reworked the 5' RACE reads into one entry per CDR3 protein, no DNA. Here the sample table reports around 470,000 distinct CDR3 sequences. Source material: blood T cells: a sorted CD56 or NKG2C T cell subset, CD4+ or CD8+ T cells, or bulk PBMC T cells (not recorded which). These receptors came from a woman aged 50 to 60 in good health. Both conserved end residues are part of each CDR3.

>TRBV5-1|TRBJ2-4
CASSLDSGVPLQYF
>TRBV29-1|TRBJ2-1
CSVGREGRYNEQFF
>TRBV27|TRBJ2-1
CASRPTGDYYNEQFF
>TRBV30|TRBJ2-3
CAWEIGGADTQYF
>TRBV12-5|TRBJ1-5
CASAERGTHQPQHF
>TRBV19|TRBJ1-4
CASSIVGEKLFF
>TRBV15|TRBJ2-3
CATSRVEGVGDTQYF
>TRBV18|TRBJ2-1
CASSPISGRADEQFF
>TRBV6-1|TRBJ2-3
CASTSGPDTQYF
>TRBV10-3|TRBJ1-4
CATSDSNNPSTNEKLFF
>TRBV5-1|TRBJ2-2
CASNLRSGTTIGELFF
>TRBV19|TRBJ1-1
CASSIGRQGRVNTEAFF